This T cell receptor (beta chain) is from a study of T cell repertoires in cytomegalovirus infection. About the research overall: Public TCR beta signatures were indicative of both CMV infection and a matching HLA type. The study, taken as a whole, reports: Carriage of CMV together with the relevant HLA was identifiable through cumulative public TCR beta family frequency. Dominant in the ex vivo response were TCR beta clonotypes restricted by HLA-C and specific for CMV.

The CDR3 spans 15 residues. Germline assignment: CDR1 SGHRS and CDR2 YFSETQ. V dropped 5 bases and J dropped 3 bases, with 14 bases sitting between them. One entry per CDR3 protein, called by TCRdb with MiXCR from the reads. The sample lists around 290,000 distinct CDR3 sequences; roughly 26% were seen once. This clonotype was recorded a few times. What it binds is not known. The source of this sequence is a human donor in good health (CMV status not recorded). Some clones in this sample may be carry-over from other donors' samples. The chain is built from TRBV5-1 and TRBJ2-2, with D tentatively TRBD2 (5 bases). Specimen: PBMCs. The CDR3 DNA reads as TGCGCCAGCAGTTCGGGGATTACATACACCGGGGAGCTGTTTTTT. This translates into CASSSGITYTGELFF.